Listed below are T cell receptor beta chains from one sample, sequenced in a study of identical twins. A single record per CDR3 protein comes from TCRdb applying MiXCR to the 5' RACE reads. The sample lists 750,000 to 950,000 distinct CDR3 sequences, 12% occurring once. The sample was also reused in another study, on yellow fever vaccine responses in identical twins.

Sequenced input: PBMCs. These receptors were taken from a woman in her late teens or twenties in good health. CDR3s include the opening cysteine and the closing phenylalanine or tryptophan. D genes are given only for firm matches. Clone size, where shown, is once, few, many, or a class for clones that have expanded.

j_call d_call clone_size v_call cdr3_aa cdr3_nt
TRBJ2-2 . . TRBV24-1 CATSGPTRGELFF TGTGCCACCAGTGGCCCGACGAGAGGGGAGCTGTTTTTT
TRBJ1-2 TRBD1 few TRBV12-3/TRBV12-4 CATKTSGTAGTAGGYTF TGTGCCACCAAAACGTCCGGGACAGCCGGCACCGCGGGTGGCTACACCTTC
TRBJ2-5 TRBD2 . TRBV19 CASSTPRGGETQYF TGTGCCAGTAGTACCCCGCGCGGGGGGGAGACCCAGTACTTC
TRBJ2-5 . . TRBV28 CASSQQGLRYF TGTGCCAGCAGCCAACAGGGACTCCGGTACTTC
TRBJ2-3 TRBD2 . TRBV11-1 CASSPKGRTSGRPDTQYF TGTGCCAGCAGCCCAAAGGGACGGACTAGCGGGAGACCAGATACGCAGTATTTT
TRBJ1-2 . few TRBV7-9 CASSLGGRGNTF TGTGCCAGCAGCTTAGGGGGGCGAGGAAACACCTTC
TRBJ1-1 . few TRBV20-1 CSASKAGGSITEAFF TGCAGTGCTAGTAAGGCGGGGGGGTCGATAACTGAAGCTTTCTTT
TRBJ1-1 . many TRBV12-3/TRBV12-4 CASSRGGEGTEAFF TGTGCCAGCAGTCGCGGGGGCGAGGGGACTGAAGCTTTCTTT
TRBJ1-4 . many TRBV24-1 CATRDRANEKLFF TGTGCCACCAGGGACAGAGCTAATGAAAAACTGTTTTTT
TRBJ2-3 TRBD2 few TRBV5-1 CASSLGLAGVGTDTQYF TGCGCCAGCAGCTTAGGACTAGCGGGCGTCGGTACAGATACGCAGTATTTT
TRBJ1-2 . few TRBV3-1 CASSQDGALSYGYTF TGTGCCAGCAGCCAAGATGGGGCCCTTTCCTATGGCTACACCTTC
TRBJ2-5 . few TRBV12-3/TRBV12-4 CASSLVDTVIGTQYF TGTGCCAGCAGTTTAGTCGACACCGTCATAGGGACCCAGTACTTC
TRBJ2-2 . few TRBV10-1 CASSESRGSNTGELFF TGCGCCAGCAGTGAGTCGAGGGGATCCAACACCGGGGAGCTGTTTTTT
TRBJ2-1 . . TRBV12-3/TRBV12-4 CASSLGEATYNEQFF TGTGCCAGCAGTTTAGGGGAGGCTACTTACAATGAGCAGTTCTTC
TRBJ2-7 . many TRBV4-1 CASSQGGLNYEQYF TGCGCCAGCAGCCAAGGGGGGCTCAACTACGAGCAGTACTTC